This T cell receptor (beta chain) derives from a study of blood T cell repertoires in COVID-19. Per the study methods: Reference gene primer amplification gave nucleated cell count estimates. Assay used: immunoSEQ multiplex PCR; TCRdb lists only in-frame clones, some missing. Clonal size and the V and J genes are those of that table, whereas D and trimming came from the DNA. The sample lists almost 200,000 clones, about 90% occurring once. The trim removed 5 bases at V and 7 bases at J, leaving 11 bases unmatched. Germline V lookup: CDR1 LNHDA, CDR2 SQIVND (reference sequence). There are 15 residues in the CDR3.

The chain couples TRBV19 to TRBJ1-5; 7 nucleotides match TRBD1. This TCR came from a woman younger than 30 who had recovered from COVID-19. The sequencing input was PBMCs or T cells enriched from blood (not recorded which). The CDR3 protein is CASSVLLGQVQPQHF. CDR3 in DNA: TGTGCCAGTAGTGTTCTTTTAGGACAGGTACAGCCCCAGCATTTT.